This T cell receptor (beta chain) was documented in a study of OX40 agonist ivuxolimab in advanced cancers. Study details: Having had anti-PD-1, anti-PD-L1 or anti-CTLA-4 therapy before was allowed, and around 39% had some. Partial responses occurred in three patients (one hepatocellular carcinoma, two cutaneous melanoma). Notes on the study in general: CD8+ T cells (on average) carried more expanded clones than CD4+ T cells.

Repertoires were generated with immunoSEQ multiplex PCR, while TCRdb's copy carries only in-frame clones and drops some. The sample has approximately 21,000 clones, around 83% seen once; the top ten hold 25% to 30%. This clone was seen only once. Antigen: not known. The sequences come from CD4+ or CD8+ T cells sorted from blood, collected in a trial of the OX40 agonist ivuxolimab. This clonotype was sampled from an adult with an advanced solid tumor such as melanoma, head and neck, liver or kidney cancer.

CDR3 sequence (DNA): TGTGCCAGCAGCGCCGGAGGGTGGGGCTACACCTTC. This codes for CASSAGGWGYTF. V and J are TRBV9 and TRBJ1-2; D unresolved. V gave up 3 bases and J gave up 8 bases, with 11 bases separating them. Per the germline V gene, CDR1 is SGDLS and CDR2 is YYNGEE. The CDR3 length is 12 residues.